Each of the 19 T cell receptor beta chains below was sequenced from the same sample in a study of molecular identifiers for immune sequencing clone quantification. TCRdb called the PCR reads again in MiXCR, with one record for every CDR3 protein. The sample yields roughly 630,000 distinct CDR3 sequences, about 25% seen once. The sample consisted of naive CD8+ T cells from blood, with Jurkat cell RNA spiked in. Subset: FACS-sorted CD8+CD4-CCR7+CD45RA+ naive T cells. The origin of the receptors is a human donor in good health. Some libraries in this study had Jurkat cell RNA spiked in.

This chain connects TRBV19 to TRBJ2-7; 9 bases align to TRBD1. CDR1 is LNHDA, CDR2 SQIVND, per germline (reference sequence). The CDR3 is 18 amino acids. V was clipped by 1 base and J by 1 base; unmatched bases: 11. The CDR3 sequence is CASSIVPGQGTFSYEQYF. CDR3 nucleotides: TGTGCCAGTAGTATAGTCCCGGGACAGGGAACATTTTCCTACGAGCAGTACTTC.

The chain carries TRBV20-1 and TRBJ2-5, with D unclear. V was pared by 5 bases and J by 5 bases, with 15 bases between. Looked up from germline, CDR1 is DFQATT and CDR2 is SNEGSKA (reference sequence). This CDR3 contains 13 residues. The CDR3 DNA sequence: TGCAGTGCTCTATATGGGGTAGGGGAGACCCAGTACTTC. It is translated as CSALYGVGETQYF.

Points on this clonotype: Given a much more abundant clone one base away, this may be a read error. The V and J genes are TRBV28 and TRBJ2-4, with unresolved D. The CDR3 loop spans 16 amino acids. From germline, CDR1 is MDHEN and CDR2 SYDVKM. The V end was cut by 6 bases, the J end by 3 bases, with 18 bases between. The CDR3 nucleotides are TGTGCCAGCAGCCCTTCCTTTACCTTAGTCAAAAACATTCAGTACTTC. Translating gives CASSPSFTLVKNIQYF. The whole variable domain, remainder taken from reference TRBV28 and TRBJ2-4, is DVKVTQSSRYLVKRTGEKVFLECVQDMDHENMFWYRQDPGLGLRLIYFSYDVKMKEKGDIPEGYSVSREKKERFSLILESASTNQTSMYLCASSPSFTLVKNIQYFGAGTRLSVL.

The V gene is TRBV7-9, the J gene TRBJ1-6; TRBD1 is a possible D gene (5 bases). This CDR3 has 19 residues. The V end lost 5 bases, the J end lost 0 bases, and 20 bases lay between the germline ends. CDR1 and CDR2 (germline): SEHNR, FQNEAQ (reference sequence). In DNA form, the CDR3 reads TGTGCCAGCAGCCTTACCCGACAGAGTATTTTCTCCTATAATTCACCCCTCCACTTT. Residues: CASSLTRQSIFSYNSPLHF.

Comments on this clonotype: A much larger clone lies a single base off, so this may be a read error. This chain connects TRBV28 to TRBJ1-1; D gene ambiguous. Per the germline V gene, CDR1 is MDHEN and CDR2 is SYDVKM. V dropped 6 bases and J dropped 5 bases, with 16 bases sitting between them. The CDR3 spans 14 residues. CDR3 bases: TGTGCCAGCAGATGGCGGGGTCGGAGGACTGAAGCTTTCTTT. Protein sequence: CASRWRGRRTEAFF.

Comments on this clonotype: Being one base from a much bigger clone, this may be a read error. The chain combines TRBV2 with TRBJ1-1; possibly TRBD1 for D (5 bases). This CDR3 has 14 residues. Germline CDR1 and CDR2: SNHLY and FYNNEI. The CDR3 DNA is TGTGCCAGCAGCTTAGTGACAGCGAACACTGAAGCTGTCTTT. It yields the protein CASSLVTANTEAVF.

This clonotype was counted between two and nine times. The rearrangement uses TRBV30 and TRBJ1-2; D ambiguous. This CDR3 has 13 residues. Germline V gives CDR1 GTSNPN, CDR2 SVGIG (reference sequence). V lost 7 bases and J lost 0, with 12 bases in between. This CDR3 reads CASDAAANYGYTF. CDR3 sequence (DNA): TGTGCCTCCGACGCAGCGGCTAACTATGGCTACACCTTC.

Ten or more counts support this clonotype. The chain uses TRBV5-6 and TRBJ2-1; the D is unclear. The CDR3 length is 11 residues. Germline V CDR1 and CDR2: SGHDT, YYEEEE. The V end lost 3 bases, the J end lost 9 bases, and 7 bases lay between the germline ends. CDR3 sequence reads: CASSWVSEQFF. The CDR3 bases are TGTGCCAGCAGCTGGGTTAGTGAGCAGTTCTTC.

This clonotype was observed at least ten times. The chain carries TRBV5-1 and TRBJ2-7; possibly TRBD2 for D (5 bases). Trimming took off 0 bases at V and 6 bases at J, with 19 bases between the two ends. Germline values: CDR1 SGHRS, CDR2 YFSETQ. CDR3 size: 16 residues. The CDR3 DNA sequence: TGCGCCAGCAGCTTGGCGGACCGAGCGGCTGGGATCGAGCAGTACTTC. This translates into CASSLADRAAGIEQYF.

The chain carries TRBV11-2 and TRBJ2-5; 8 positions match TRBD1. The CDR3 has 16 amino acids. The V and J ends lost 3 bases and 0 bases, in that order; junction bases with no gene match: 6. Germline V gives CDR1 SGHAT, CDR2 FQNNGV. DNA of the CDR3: TGTGCCAGCAGCTTGGGACAGGCCCAAAACCAAGAGACCCAGTACTTC. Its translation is CASSLGQAQNQETQYF.

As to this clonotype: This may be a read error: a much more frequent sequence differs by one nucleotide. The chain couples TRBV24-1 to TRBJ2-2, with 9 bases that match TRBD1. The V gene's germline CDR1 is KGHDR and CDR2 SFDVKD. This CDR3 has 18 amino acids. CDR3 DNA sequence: TGTGCCACCGGTGATTCCCGGACAGGGGTCGATGACACCGGGGAGCTGTTTTTT. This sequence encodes CATGDSRTGVDDTGELFF.

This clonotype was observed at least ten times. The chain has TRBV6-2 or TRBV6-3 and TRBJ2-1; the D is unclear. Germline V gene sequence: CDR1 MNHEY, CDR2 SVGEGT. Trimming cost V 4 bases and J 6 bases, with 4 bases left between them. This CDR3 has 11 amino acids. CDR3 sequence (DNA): TGTGCCAGCAGTTGGGGCAATGAGCAGTTCTTC. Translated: CASSWGNEQFF.

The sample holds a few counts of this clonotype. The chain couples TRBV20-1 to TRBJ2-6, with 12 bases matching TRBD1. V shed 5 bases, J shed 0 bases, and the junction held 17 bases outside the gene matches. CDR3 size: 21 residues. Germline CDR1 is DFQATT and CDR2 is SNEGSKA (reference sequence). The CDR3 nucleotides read TGCAGTGCTCAGGATATTAGGTTAGGGACAGGGGGCTCCTCTGGGGCCAACGTCCTGACTTTC. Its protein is CSAQDIRLGTGGSSGANVLTF.

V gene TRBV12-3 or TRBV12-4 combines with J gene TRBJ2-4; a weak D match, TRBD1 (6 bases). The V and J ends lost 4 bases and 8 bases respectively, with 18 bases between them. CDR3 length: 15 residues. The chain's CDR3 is CASSSGVPAIYIQYF. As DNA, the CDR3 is TGTGCCAGCAGTTCAGGGGTCCCAGCCATATACATTCAGTACTTC.

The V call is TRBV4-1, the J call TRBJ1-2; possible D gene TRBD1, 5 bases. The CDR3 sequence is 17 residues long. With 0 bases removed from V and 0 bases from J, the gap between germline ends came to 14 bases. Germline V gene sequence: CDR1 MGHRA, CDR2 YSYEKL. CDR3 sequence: CASSQDSFGATNYGYTF. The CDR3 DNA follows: TGCGCCAGCAGCCAAGATAGTTTTGGGGCCACTAACTATGGCTACACCTTC.

This chain's CDR3 is CASSLSDRASYGYTF. As DNA, the CDR3 is TGTGCCAGCAGTTTATCTGACAGGGCCAGCTATGGCTACACCTTC. The chain couples TRBV27 to TRBJ1-2, with 7 positions matching TRBD1. The CDR3 has 15 amino acids. Germline values: CDR1 MNHEY, CDR2 SMNVEV (reference sequence). V dropped 0 bases and J dropped 4; count of bases not matched to a gene: 5.

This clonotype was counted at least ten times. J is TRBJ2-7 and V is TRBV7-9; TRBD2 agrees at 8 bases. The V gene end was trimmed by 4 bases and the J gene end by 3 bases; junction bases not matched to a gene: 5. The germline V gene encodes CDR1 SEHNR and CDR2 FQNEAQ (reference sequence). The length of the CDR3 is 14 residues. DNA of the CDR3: TGTGCCAGCAGCTCCACTAGCGGTATCTACGAGCAGTACTTC. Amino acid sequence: CASSSTSGIYEQYF.

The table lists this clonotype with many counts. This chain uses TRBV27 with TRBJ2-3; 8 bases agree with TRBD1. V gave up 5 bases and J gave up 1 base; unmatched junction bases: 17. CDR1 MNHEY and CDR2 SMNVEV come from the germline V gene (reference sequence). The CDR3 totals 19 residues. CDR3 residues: CASSLSQAQGAWGTDTQYF. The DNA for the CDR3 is TGTGCCAGCAGTCTTAGCCAGGCTCAGGGGGCATGGGGCACAGATACGCAGTATTTT.

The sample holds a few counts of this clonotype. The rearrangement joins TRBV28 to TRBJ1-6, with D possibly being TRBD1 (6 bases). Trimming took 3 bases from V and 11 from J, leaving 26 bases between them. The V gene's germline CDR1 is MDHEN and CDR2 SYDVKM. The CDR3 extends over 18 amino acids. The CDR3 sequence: CASSFFFLPGRGVAPLHF. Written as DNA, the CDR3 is TGTGCCAGCAGTTTTTTTTTTTTGCCCGGCAGGGGAGTTGCACCCCTCCACTTT.